This is a list of T cell receptor beta chains from one sample in a study of beta chain features in type 1 diabetes. The protocol was immunoSEQ multiplex PCR, while the TCRdb copy is restricted to in-frame clones and leaves out a portion. The sample lists approximately 250,000 clones; approximately 10% were seen once. The sequencing input was naive CD4+ T cells from blood. These receptors originate from a man aged 25-45 years with type 1 diabetes. Both conserved end residues are part of each CDR3. Each record gives: J gene, clone size, D gene, CDR3 length, V gene, CDR3 protein, CDR3 DNA. The D gene is left open where the match is weak. A clone size is listed for some rows: how often the clone was seen (once, few, many), or a class if it is expanded.

>TRBJ2-6|NA|NA|18|TRBV11-1
CASSPTQGGYSGANVLTF
TGTGCCAGCAGCCCCACTCAGGGGGGCTACTCTGGGGCCAACGTCCTGACTTTC
>TRBJ2-7|NA|NA|15|TRBV11-2
CASSLGIPTTGEQYF
TGTGCCAGCAGCTTAGGAATCCCTACCACCGGCGAGCAGTACTTC
>TRBJ1-2|NA|TRBD1|15|TRBV6-1
CASRSPFTGGGGYTF
TGTGCCAGCAGATCCCCCTTCACAGGGGGAGGTGGCTACACCTTC
>TRBJ1-6|NA|NA|14|TRBV2
CAALIAGQDSPLHF
TGTGCCGCCTTGATTGCGGGGCAAGATTCACCCCTCCACTTT
>TRBJ2-3|NA|NA|12|TRBV4-1
CASSQPQHTQYF
TGCGCCAGCAGCCAACCACAGCATACGCAGTATTTT
>TRBJ2-7|few|NA|14|TRBV18
CASSPPSLSYEQYF
TGTGCCAGCTCACCACCCAGTCTGTCCTACGAGCAGTACTTC
>TRBJ2-2|NA|NA|13|TRBV7-3
CASRAGLTGELFF
TGTGCCAGCAGAGCCGGACTAACCGGGGAGCTGTTTTTT
>TRBJ1-2|NA|NA|14|TRBV18
CASSPLEENYGYTF
TGTGCCAGCTCACCACTCGAAGAGAACTATGGCTACACCTTC
>TRBJ1-6|few|NA|14|TRBV7-6
CASSLGPAESPLHF
TGTGCCAGCAGCCTAGGCCCGGCGGAATCACCCCTCCACTTT
>TRBJ2-5|NA|TRBD1|13|TRBV28
CASSRDSQETQYF
TGTGCCAGCAGTCGGGACAGCCAAGAGACCCAGTACTTC
>TRBJ1-5|few|NA|11|TRBV20-1
CSAKSGKNQHF
TGCAGTGCTAAATCAGGGAAGAACCAGCATTTT
>TRBJ2-1|few|TRBD2|15|TRBV7-9
CASSRSTSGGTEQFF
TGTGCCAGCAGCCGATCTACTAGCGGGGGGACTGAGCAGTTCTTC
>TRBJ2-5|NA|NA|14|TRBV4-1
CASSQAQGQETQYF
TGCGCCAGCAGCCAAGCCCAGGGTCAAGAGACCCAGTACTTC
>TRBJ2-7|few|NA|14|TRBV19
CASSMWQNSYEQYF
TGTGCCAGTAGTATGTGGCAGAACTCCTACGAGCAGTACTTC
>TRBJ1-2|NA|NA|11|TRBV20-1
CSAGTGYGYTF
TGCAGTGCTGGGACTGGGTATGGCTACACCTTC
>TRBJ1-1|few|NA|14|TRBV9
CASSSGVMGTEAFF
TGTGCCAGCAGCTCGGGGGTAATGGGCACTGAAGCTTTCTTT
>TRBJ2-7|NA|NA|13|TRBV7-8
CASSLRTEGEQYF
TGTGCCAGCAGCTTAAGGACAGAGGGCGAGCAGTACTTC
>TRBJ2-6|NA|TRBD2|17|TRBV2
CASSGASGSSGANVLTF
TGTGCCAGCAGTGGGGCTAGCGGTAGCTCTGGGGCCAACGTCCTGACTTTC
>TRBJ1-5|NA|TRBD1|14|TRBV18
CASSLPGGGQPQHF
TGTGCCAGCTCACTCCCAGGGGGCGGACAGCCCCAGCATTTT
>TRBJ1-1|NA|NA|14|TRBV9
CASSEGERNTEAFF
TGTGCCAGCAGCGAGGGAGAACGGAACACTGAAGCTTTCTTT
>TRBJ2-3|NA|NA|16|TRBV19
CASSIPTADVLDTQYF
TGTGCCAGTAGTATCCCGACAGCCGACGTTTTGGATACGCAGTATTTT
>TRBJ2-1|few|TRBD2|14|TRBV19
CATRPAGGYNEQFF
TGTGCCACCCGGCCAGCGGGGGGATACAATGAGCAGTTCTTC
>TRBJ1-5|NA|NA|15|TRBV7-2
CASSRGGYSNQPQHF
TGTGCCAGCAGTCGGGGTGGCTATAGCAATCAGCCCCAGCATTTT